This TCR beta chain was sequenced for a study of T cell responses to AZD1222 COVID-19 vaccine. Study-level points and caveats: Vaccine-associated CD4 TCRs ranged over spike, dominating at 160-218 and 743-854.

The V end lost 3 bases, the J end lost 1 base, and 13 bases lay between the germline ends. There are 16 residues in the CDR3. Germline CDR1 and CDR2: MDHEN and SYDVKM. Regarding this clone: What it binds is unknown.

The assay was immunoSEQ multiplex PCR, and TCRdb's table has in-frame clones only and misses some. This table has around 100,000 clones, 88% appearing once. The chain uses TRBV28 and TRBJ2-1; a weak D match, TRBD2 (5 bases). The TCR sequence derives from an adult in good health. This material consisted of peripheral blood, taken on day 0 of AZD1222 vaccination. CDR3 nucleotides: TGTGCCAGCAGTTTGATCCCGGACTCGTCCTACAATGAGCAGTTCTTC. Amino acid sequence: CASSLIPDSSYNEQFF.